This TCR beta chain originates from a study of cytomegalovirus exposure and HLA in healthy donors. Though probably carrying unrecorded immune exposures, donors were nominally healthy at sampling. The study ran its PCR with 60 Vbeta and 13 Jbeta primers. TCRdb's copy holds only in-frame clones and misses some; the assay was immunoSEQ multiplex PCR. Of about 160,000 clones listed, roughly two thirds are singletons. Study results and limitations: An analysis done earlier found most TCR beta V segments productive about 87% or about 30% of the time. The study labeled under 200 TCR beta chains cytomegalovirus-associated. In a later analysis, at a false discovery rate of 0.05, roughly 17,000 TCR beta sequences matched HLA alleles.

In regard to this clone: The antigen is undetermined.

The length of the CDR3 is 14 residues. Germline V gene lookup returns CDR1 MDHEN and CDR2 SYDVKM. The ends lost 4 bases at V and 4 bases at J; junction bases unmatched: 5. This receptor was taken from a woman aged 25-40 years in good health and CMV-seronegative. The sample taken for sequencing was PBMCs. J is TRBJ1-1 and V is TRBV28; 8 nucleotides line up with TRBD1. The CDR3 loop is CASSSTGESTEAFF. The CDR3 DNA reads as TGTGCCAGCAGTTCGACAGGGGAGTCCACTGAAGCTTTCTTT.